The 10 T cell receptor beta chains below all came from one sample that was sequenced in a study of CD8+ T cells in alopecia areata. Treatment defined: oral pan-JAK inhibitor, 5-10 mg twice daily. Sequencing relied on a cDNA template that was reverse transcribed from extracted RNA. This table comes from immunoSEQ multiplex PCR, and its TCRdb copy is limited to in-frame clones, with some not included. The sample includes roughly 280,000 clones, 60% seen only once; the top ten take roughly 0.88%. The specimen comprised CD4+ T cells sorted from blood, sampled at roughly week 53, from a patient treated with tofacitinib. The receptors were gathered from a human donor with alopecia areata.

The rearrangement links TRBV2 to TRBJ1-1, with D perhaps matching TRBD1 (5 bases). The CDR3 is made up of 14 amino acids. Per germline, CDR1 SNHLY and CDR2 FYNNEI. Deletions cut 2 bases from V and 5 bases from J, with 12 bases between. CDR3 in amino acids: CASSEPGLGTEAFF. The CDR3 bases are TGTGCCAGCAGTGAACCGGGGCTGGGGACTGAAGCTTTCTTT.

The J gene is TRBJ2-2, the V gene TRBV25-1; no clear D gene. V gave up 3 bases and J gave up 4 bases, with 6 bases separating them. CDR3 length equals 13 residues. Germline V CDR1 and CDR2: MGHDK, SYGVNS. CDR3 sequence: CASSDLFTGELFF. CDR3 bases: TGTGCCAGCAGTGATCTCTTCACCGGGGAGCTGTTTTTT.

The chain combines TRBV5-6 with TRBJ2-2, with TRBD2 as a possible D gene (5 bases). The CDR3 covers 16 residues. Deletions cut 7 bases from V and 0 bases from J, with 16 bases between. CDR1 and CDR2 from the germline V gene are SGHDT and YYEEEE. For the CDR3, the DNA is TGTGCCAGCTCCGACACGCGGGCGGCGAACACCGGGGAGCTGTTTTTT. It is translated as CASSDTRAANTGELFF.

The chain couples TRBV15 to TRBJ2-7; tentatively, D is TRBD2 (5 bases). V was cut by 0 bases and J by 2 bases, with 8 bases left in between. The germline V gene has CDR1 LNHNV and CDR2 YYDKDF (reference sequence). CDR3 length equals 14 residues. Written as DNA, the CDR3 is TGTGCCACCAGCAGAGACGGGGTGACCTACGAGCAGTACTTC. Protein sequence: CATSRDGVTYEQYF. Drawing the rest from reference TRBV15 and TRBJ2-7, the complete variable domain is DAMVIQNPRYQVTQFGKPVTLSCSQTLNHNVMYWYQQKSSQAPKLLFHYYDKDFNNEADTPDNFQSRRPNTSFCFLDIRSPGLGDTAMYLCATSRDGVTYEQYFGPGTRLTVT.

This clone was observed a handful of times. The CDR3 spells CASSVGGAIQETQYF. The CDR3 nucleotides read TGTGCCAGTAGTGTCGGGGGGGCGATTCAAGAGACCCAGTACTTC. The chain uses TRBV19 and TRBJ2-5; 8 nucleotides match TRBD2. This CDR3 has 15 amino acids. From germline, CDR1 is LNHDA and CDR2 SQIVND (reference sequence). Germline trimming cut 5 bases from V and 2 bases from J; bases unmatched to any gene: 7.

V gene TRBV27 combines with J gene TRBJ2-1, with D unclear. Germline V lookup: CDR1 MNHEY, CDR2 SMNVEV (reference sequence). This CDR3 is built from 12 residues. V was shortened by 3 bases and J by 3 bases, with 3 bases between the two germline ends. The CDR3 spells CASSLSYNEQFF. Here the CDR3 DNA reads TGTGCCAGCAGTTTGAGCTACAATGAGCAGTTCTTC.

This chain links TRBV5-4 with TRBJ2-3; either TRBD1 or TRBD2 may supply D (5 bases each). The CDR3 runs to 13 residues. V dropped 4 bases and J dropped 5 bases, with 11 bases sitting between them. Germline values: CDR1 SGHNT, CDR2 YYREEE (reference sequence). CDR3 sequence: CASSRDRQDTQYF. CDR3 DNA: TGTGCCAGCAGCCGGGACCGGCAAGATACGCAGTATTTT.

The rearrangement links TRBV25-1 to TRBJ2-1, with a weak D call TRBD2 (6 bases). This CDR3 has 15 amino acids. Germline V gives CDR1 MGHDK, CDR2 SYGVNS. The ends were cut back, 3 bases at V and 0 bases at J, with 9 bases in the middle. The CDR3 here is CASSDGGSSYNEQFF. The DNA of the CDR3 is TGTGCCAGCAGTGACGGGGGAAGCTCCTACAATGAGCAGTTCTTC.

A few counts support this clone. The rearrangement uses TRBV11-2 and TRBJ2-2, with D perhaps matching TRBD2 (5 bases). The CDR3 totals 14 residues. Germline V gene data show CDR1 as SGHAT and CDR2 as FQNNGV. V lost 1 base and J lost 5, with 8 bases in between. CDR3 nucleotide sequence: TGTGCCAGCAGCTTAGGAGAGGGTACCGGGGAGCTGTTTTTT. This gives the protein CASSLGEGTGELFF.

The chain combines TRBV13 with TRBJ2-5; D gene ambiguous. The CDR3 has 13 amino acids. Trimming removed 2 bases at V and 1 base at J, with 5 bases between. The germline V gene has CDR1 PRHDT and CDR2 FYEKMQ (reference sequence). CDR3 loop: CASSLRGQETQYF. The CDR3 DNA reads as TGTGCCAGCAGCTTACGCGGCCAAGAGACCCAGTACTTC.